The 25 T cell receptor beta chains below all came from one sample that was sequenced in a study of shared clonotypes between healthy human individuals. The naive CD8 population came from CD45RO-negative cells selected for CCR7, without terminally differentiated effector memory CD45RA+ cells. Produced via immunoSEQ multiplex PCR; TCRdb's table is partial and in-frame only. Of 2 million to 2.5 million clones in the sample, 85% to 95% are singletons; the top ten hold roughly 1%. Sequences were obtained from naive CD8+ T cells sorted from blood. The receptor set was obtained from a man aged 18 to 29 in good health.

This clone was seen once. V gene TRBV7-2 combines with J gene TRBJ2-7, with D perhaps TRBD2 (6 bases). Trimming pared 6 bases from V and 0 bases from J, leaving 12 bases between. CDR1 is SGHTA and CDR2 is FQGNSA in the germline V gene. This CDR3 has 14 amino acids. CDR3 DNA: TGTGCCAGCAGTGTGGGACTTCTCTCCTACGAGCAGTACTTC. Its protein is CASSVGLLSYEQYF.

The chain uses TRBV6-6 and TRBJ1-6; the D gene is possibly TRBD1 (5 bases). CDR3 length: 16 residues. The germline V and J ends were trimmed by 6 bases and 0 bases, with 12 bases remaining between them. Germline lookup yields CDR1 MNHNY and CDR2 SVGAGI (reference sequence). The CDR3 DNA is TGTGCCAGCAGCGCGGGGGAGAACTCCTATAATTCACCCCTCCACTTT. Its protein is CASSAGENSYNSPLHF.

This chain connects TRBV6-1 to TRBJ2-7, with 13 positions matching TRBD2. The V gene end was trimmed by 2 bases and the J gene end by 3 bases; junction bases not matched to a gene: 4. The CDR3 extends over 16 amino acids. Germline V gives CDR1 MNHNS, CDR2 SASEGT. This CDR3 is CASSEYGTSGVYEQYF. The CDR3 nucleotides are TGTGCCAGCAGTGAATATGGGACTAGCGGGGTCTACGAGCAGTACTTC.

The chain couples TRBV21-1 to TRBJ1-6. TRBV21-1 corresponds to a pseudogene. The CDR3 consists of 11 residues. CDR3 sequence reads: CASTCNEALHF. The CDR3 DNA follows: TGTGCCAGCACCTGCAATGAGGCCCTCCACTTT.

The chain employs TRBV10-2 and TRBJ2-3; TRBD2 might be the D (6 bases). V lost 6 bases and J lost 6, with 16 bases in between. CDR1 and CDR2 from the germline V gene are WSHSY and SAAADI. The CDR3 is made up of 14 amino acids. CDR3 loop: CASSPSGDPDTQYF. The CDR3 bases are TGCGCCAGCAGCCCTTCGGGAGACCCCGATACGCAGTATTTT.

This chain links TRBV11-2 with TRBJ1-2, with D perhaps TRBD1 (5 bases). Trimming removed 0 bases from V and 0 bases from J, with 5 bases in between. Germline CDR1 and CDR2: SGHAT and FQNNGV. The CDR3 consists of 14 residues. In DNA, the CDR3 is TGTGCCAGCAGCTTAGAGACAGCTAACTATGGCTACACCTTC. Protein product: CASSLETANYGYTF.

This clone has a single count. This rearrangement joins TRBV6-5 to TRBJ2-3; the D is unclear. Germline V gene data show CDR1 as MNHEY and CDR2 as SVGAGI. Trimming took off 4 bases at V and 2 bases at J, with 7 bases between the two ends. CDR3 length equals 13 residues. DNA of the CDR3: TGTGCCAGCAGTTGGAAGAACACAGATACGCAGTATTTT. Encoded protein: CASSWKNTDTQYF.

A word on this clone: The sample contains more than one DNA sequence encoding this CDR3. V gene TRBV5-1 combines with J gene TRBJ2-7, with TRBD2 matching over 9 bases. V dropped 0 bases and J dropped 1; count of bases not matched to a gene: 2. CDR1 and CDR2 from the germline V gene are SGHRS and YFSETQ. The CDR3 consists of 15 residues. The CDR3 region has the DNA TGCGCCAGCAGCTTGGCACTAGCGGGTTCCTACGAGCAGTACTTC. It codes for CASSLALAGSYEQYF.

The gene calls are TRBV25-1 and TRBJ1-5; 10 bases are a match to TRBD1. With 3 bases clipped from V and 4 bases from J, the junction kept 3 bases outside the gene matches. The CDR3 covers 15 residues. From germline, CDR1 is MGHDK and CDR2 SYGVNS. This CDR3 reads CASSEGTGVNQPQHF. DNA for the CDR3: TGTGCCAGCAGTGAGGGGACAGGGGTTAATCAGCCCCAGCATTTT.

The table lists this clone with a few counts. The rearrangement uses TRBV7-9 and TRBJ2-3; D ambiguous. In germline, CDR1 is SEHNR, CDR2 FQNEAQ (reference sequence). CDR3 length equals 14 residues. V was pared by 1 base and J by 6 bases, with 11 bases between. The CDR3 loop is CASSLVSVVDTQYF. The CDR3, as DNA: TGTGCCAGCAGCTTAGTGTCAGTGGTGGATACGCAGTATTTT.

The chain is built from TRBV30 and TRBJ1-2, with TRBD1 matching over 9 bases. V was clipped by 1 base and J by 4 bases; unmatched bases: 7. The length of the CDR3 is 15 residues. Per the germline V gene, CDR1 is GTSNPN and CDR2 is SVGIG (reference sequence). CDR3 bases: TGTGCCTGGAGTGCGGGGACAGGGCTCCGCTATGGCTACACCTTC. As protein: CAWSAGTGLRYGYTF.

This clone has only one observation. This chain's CDR3 is CASSLTTLSTDTQYF. The CDR3 DNA follows: TGTGCCAGCAGTTTAACGACGCTTAGCACAGATACGCAGTATTTT. The rearrangement joins TRBV28 to TRBJ2-3, with no clear D. Germline lookup yields CDR1 MDHEN and CDR2 SYDVKM. Deletions cut 2 bases from V and 0 bases from J, with 9 bases between. The CDR3 consists of 15 residues.

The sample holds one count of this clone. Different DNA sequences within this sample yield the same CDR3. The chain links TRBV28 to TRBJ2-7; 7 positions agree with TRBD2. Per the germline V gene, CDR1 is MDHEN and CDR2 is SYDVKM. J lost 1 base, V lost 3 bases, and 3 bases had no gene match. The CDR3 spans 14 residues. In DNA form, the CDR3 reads TGTGCCAGCAGTTTGGGGGGGGAATCCTACGAGCAGTACTTC. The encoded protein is CASSLGGESYEQYF.

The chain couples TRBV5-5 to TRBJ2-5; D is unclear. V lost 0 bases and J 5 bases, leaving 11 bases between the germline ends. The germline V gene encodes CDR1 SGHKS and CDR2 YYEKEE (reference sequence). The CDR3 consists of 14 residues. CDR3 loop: CASSLAEGWETQYF. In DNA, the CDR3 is TGTGCCAGCAGCTTGGCCGAAGGTTGGGAGACCCAGTACTTC.

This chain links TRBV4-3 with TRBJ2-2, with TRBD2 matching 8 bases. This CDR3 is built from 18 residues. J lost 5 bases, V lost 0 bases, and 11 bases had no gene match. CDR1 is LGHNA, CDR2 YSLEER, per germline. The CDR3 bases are TGCGCCAGCAGCCAAGAAAGAGGGGGACTAGGCGGAACCGGGGAGCTGTTTTTT. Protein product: CASSQERGGLGGTGELFF.

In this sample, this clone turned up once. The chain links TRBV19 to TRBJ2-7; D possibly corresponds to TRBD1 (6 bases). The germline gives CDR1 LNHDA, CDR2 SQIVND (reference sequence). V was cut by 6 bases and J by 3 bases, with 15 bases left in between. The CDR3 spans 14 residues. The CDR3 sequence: CASSAPEQGYEQYF. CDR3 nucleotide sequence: TGTGCCAGTAGCGCCCCGGAACAGGGCTACGAGCAGTACTTC.

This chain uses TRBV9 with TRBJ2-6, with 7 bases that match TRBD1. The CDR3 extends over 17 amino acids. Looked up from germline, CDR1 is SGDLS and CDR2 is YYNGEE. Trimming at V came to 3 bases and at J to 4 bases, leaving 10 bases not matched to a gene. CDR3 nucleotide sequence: TGTGCCAGCAGCGCCCCCTCCACAGGGGAGGGGGCCAACGTCCTGACTTTC. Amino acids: CASSAPSTGEGANVLTF.

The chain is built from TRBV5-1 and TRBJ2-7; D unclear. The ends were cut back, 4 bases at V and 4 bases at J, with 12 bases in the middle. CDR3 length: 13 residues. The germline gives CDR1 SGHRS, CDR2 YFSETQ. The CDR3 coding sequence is TGCGCCAGCAGCGAGACACCCAGGTACGAGCAGTACTTC. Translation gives CASSETPRYEQYF.

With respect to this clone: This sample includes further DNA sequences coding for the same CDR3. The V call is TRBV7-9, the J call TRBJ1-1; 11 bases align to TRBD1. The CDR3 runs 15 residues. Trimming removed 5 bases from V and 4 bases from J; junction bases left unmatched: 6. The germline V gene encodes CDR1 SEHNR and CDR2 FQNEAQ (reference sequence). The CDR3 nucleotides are TGTGCCAGCAGCCTTGGACAGGGGGCGATCACTGAAGCTTTCTTT. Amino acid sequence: CASSLGQGAITEAFF.

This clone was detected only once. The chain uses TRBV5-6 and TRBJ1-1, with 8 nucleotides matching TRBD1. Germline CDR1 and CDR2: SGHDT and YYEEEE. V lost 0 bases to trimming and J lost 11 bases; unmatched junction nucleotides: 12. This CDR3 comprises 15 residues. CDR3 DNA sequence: TGTGCCAGCAGCTTGGAGACAGGGGCGACCAAGGGGGCTTTCTTT. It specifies CASSLETGATKGAFF.

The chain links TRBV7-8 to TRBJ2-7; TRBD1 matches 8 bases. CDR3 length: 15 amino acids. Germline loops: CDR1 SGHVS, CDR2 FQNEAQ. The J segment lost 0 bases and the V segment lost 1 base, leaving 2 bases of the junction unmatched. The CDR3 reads CASSLDRGSSYEQYF. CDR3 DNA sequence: TGTGCCAGCAGCTTAGACAGGGGGAGCTCCTACGAGCAGTACTTC.

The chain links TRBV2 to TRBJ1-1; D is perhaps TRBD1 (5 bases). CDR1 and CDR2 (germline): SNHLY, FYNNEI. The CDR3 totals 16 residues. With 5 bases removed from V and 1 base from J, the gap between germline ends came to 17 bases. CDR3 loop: CASSYRVITGNTEAFF. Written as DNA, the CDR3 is TGTGCCAGCAGTTACCGCGTCATAACAGGGAACACTGAAGCTTTCTTT.

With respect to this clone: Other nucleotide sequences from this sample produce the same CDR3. CDR3 loop: CASSPTGSSNQPQHF. Written as DNA, the CDR3 is TGTGCCAGTAGTCCAACAGGGAGTAGCAATCAGCCCCAGCATTTT. The rearrangement joins TRBV19 to TRBJ1-5, with TRBD1 as a possible D gene (6 bases). The CDR3 is made up of 15 amino acids. V dropped 5 bases and J dropped 0 bases, with 11 bases sitting between them. Germline CDR1 reads LNHDA; CDR2 reads SQIVND (reference sequence).

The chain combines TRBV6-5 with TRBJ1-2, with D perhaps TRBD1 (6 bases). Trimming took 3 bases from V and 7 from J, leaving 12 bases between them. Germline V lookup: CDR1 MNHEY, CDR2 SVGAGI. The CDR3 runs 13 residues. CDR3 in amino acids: CASSYYREAGYTF. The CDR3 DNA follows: TGTGCCAGCAGTTATTACAGGGAGGCTGGCTACACCTTC.

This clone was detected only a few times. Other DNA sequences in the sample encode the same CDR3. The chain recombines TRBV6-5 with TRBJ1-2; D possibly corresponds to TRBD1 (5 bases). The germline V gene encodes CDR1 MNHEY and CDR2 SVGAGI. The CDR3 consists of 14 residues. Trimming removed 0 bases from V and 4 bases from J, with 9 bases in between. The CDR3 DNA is TGTGCCAGCAGTTACTCGGAGGGGCTCTATGGCTACACCTTC. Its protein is CASSYSEGLYGYTF.